This paragraph reports one TCR beta chain. What it binds is unknown. The data were obtained in a study of cytomegalovirus exposure and HLA in healthy donors. As for the study in general: Researchers previously reported finding about 110 million unique TCR beta sequences from approximately 190 million T cells.

The PCR had 60 Vbeta and 13 Jbeta primers. Profiling relied on immunoSEQ multiplex PCR, and the TCRdb table lists in-frame clones only, not all of them. The repertoire has 150,000 to 200,000 clones, about 72% of them found once; the top ten carry 2.2%. Germline assignment: CDR1 MRHNA and CDR2 SNTAGT. Trimming shortened V by 2 bases and J by 3 bases, and 9 bases separated the two germline ends. This CDR3 region has 14 residues. The study, taken as a whole, reports: Prior analysis indicated that the majority of TCR beta V segments exhibited productivity approximately 87% or approximately 30% of the time. Later on, an analysis showed TCR association rates differing by HLA locus, with DRB1 the most and HLA-C the fewest.

The source material was PBMCs. The TCR was taken from a middle-aged man in good health and CMV-seropositive. The rearrangement uses TRBV6-4 and TRBJ2-3, with D maybe TRBD2 (6 bases). This chain's CDR3 is CASSDGAGTDTQYF. The CDR3 nucleotides read TGTGCCAGCAGTGACGGGGCGGGGACAGATACGCAGTATTTT.